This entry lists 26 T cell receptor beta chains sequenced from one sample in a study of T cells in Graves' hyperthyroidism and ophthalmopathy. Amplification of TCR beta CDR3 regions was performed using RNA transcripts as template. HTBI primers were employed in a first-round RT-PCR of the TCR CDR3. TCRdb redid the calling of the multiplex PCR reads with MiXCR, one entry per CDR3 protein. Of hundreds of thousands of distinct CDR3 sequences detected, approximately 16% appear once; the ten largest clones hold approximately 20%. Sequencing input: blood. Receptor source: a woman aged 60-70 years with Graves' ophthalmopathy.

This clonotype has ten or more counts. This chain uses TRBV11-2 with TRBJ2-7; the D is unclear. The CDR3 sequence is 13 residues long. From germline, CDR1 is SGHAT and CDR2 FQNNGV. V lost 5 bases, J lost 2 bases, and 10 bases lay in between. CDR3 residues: CASSQGPTYEQYF. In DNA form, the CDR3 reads TGTGCCAGCAGCCAAGGACCCACCTACGAGCAGTACTTC.

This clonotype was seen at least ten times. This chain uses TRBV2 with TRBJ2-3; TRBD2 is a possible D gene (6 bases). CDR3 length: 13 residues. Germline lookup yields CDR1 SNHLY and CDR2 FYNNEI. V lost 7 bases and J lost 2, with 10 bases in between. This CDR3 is CASTGGNTDTQYF. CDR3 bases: TGTGCCAGCACCGGGGGAAACACAGATACGCAGTATTTT.

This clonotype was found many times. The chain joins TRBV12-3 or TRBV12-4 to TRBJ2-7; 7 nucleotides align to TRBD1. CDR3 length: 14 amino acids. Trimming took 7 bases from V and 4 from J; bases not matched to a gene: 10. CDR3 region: CASIQGGRGYEQYF. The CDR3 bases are TGTGCCAGCATCCAAGGGGGCCGTGGTTACGAGCAGTACTTC.

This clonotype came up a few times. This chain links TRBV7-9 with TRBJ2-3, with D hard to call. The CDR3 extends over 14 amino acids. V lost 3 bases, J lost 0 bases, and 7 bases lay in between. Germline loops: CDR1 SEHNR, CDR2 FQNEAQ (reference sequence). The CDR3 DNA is TGTGCCAGCAGCTTCGCCGTTAGCACAGATACGCAGTATTTT. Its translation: CASSFAVSTDTQYF.

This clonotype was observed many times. The CDR3 bases are TGTGCCAGCAGCGTTATCGCAGGGGCGCGCCAAGAGACCCAGTACTTC. This gives the protein CASSVIAGARQETQYF. The J gene is TRBJ2-5, the V gene TRBV14; D might be TRBD1 (6 bases). Germline V CDR1 and CDR2: SGHDN, FVKESK. CDR3 length: 16 residues. The V end was cut by 5 bases, the J end by 1 base, with 17 bases between.

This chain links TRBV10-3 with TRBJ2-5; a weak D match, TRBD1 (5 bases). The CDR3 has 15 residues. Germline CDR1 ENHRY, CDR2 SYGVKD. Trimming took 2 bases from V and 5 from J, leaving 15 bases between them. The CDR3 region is CAISENAQGSETQYF. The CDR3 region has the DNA TGTGCCATCAGTGAGAACGCTCAGGGTAGTGAGACCCAGTACTTC.

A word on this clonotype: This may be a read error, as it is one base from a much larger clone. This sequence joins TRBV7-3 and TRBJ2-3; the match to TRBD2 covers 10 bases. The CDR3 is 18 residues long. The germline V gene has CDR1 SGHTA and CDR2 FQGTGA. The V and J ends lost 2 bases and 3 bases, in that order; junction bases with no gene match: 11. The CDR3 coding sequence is TGTGCCAGCAGCTTATGGGAATCTAGCGGGAGTAGGACAGATACGCAGTATTTT. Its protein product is CASSLWESSGSRTDTQYF.

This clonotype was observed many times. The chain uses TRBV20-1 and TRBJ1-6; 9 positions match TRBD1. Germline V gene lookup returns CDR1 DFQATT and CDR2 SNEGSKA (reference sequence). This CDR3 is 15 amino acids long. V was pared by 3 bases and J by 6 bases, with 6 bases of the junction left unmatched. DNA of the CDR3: TGCAGTGCTAGCCCGGGACAGGGAGTTAATTCACCCCTCCACTTT. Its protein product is CSASPGQGVNSPLHF.

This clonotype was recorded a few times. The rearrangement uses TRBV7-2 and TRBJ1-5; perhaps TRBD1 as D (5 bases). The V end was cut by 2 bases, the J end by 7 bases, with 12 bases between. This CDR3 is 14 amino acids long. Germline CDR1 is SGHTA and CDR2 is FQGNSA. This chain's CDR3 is CASSLTAPGQPQHF. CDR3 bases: TGTGCCAGCAGCTTAACAGCCCCAGGGCAGCCCCAGCATTTT.

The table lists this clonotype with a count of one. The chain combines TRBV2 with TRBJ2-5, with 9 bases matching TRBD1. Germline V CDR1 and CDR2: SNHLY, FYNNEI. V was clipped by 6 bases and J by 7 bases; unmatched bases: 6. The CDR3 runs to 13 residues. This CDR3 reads CASSAGQGGTQYF. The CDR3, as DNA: TGTGCCAGCAGCGCGGGACAGGGAGGGACCCAGTACTTC.

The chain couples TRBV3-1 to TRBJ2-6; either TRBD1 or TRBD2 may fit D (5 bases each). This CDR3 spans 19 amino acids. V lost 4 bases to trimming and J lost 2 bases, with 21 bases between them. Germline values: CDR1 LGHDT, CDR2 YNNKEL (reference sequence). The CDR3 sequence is CASSLRPQGRLTGANVLTF. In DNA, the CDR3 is TGTGCCAGCAGCCTTCGTCCCCAGGGACGTCTAACTGGGGCCAACGTCCTGACTTTC.

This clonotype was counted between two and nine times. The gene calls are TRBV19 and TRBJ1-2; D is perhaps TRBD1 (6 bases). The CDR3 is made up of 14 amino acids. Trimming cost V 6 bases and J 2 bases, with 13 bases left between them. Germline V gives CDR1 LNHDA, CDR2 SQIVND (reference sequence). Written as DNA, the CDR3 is TGTGCCAGTAGACACAGGGTGGCAAACTATGGCTACACCTTC. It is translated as CASRHRVANYGYTF.

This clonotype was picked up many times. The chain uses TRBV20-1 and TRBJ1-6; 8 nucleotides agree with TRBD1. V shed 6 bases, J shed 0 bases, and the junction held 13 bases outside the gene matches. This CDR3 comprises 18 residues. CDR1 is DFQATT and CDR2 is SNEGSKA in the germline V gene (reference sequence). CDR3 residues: CSADPPGGQGSYNSPLHF. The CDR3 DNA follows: TGCAGTGCAGACCCCCCCGGAGGACAGGGCTCCTATAATTCACCCCTCCACTTT.

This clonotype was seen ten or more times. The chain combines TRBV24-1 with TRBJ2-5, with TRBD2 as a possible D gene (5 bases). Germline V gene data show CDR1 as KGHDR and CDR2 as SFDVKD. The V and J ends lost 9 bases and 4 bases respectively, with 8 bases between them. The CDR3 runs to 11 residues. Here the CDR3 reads CATGEIETQYF. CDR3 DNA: TGTGCCACCGGGGAGATAGAGACCCAGTACTTC.

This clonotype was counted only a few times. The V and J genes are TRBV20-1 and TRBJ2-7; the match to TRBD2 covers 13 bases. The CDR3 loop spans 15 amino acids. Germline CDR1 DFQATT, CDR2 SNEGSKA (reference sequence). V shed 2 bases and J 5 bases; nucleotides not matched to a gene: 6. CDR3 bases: TGCAGTGCTAGATCCCCACTAGCGGGAGGGCACGAGCAGTACTTC. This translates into CSARSPLAGGHEQYF.

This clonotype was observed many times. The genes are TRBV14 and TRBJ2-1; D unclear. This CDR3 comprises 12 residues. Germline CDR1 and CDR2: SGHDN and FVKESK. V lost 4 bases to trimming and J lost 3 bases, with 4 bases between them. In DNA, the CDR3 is TGTGCCAGCAGCCGGAACTACAATGAGCAGTTCTTC. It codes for CASSRNYNEQFF.

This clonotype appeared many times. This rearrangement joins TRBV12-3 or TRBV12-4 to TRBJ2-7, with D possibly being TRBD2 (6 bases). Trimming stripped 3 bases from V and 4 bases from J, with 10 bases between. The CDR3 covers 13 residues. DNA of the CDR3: TGTGCCAGCAGTTTCGGGAGTAAGTACGAGCAGTACTTC. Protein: CASSFGSKYEQYF.

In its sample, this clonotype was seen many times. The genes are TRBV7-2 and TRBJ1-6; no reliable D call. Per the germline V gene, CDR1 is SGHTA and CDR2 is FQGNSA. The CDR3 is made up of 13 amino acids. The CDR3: CADRASYNSPLHF. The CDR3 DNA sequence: TGTGCGGATCGGGCCTCCTATAATTCACCCCTCCACTTT. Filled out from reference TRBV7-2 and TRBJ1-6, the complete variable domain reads GAGVSQSPSNKVTEKGKDVELRCDPISGHTALYWYRQSLGQGLEFLIYFQGNSAPDKSGLPSDRFSAERTGGSVSTLTIQRTQQEDSAVYLCADRASYNSPLHFGNGTRLTVT.

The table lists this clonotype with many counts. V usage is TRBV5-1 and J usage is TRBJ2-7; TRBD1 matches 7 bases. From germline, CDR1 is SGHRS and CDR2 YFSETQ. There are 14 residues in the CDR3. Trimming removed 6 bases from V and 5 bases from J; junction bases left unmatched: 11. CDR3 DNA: TGCGCCAGCAATGCGGCAGGGGGATCCGACGAGCAGTACTTC. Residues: CASNAAGGSDEQYF. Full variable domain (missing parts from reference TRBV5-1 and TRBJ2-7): KAGVTQTPRYLIKTRGQQVTLSCSPISGHRSVSWYQQTPGQGLQFLFEYFSETQRNKGNFPGRFSGRQFSNSRSEMNVSTLELGDSALYLCASNAAGGSDEQYFGPGTRLTVT.

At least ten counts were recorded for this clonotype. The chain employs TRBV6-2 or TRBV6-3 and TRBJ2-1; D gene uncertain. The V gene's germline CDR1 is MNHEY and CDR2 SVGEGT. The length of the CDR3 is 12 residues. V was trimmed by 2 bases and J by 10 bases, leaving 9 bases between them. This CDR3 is CASSYEWKEQFF. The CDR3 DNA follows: TGTGCCAGCAGTTACGAGTGGAAAGAGCAGTTCTTC.

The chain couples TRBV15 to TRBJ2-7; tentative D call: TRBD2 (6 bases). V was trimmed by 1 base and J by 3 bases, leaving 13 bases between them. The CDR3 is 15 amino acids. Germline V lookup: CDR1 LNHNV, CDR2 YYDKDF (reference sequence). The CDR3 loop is CATSRVGGNGYEQYF. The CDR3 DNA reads TGTGCCACCAGCAGAGTAGGAGGGAATGGCTACGAGCAGTACTTC.

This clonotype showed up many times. As DNA, the CDR3 is TGTGCCAGCAGTTCTAGTTCAAGCACAGATACGCAGTATTTT. This sequence encodes CASSSSSSTDTQYF. This chain joins TRBV28 and TRBJ2-3; D gene ambiguous. Germline V gene data show CDR1 as MDHEN and CDR2 as SYDVKM. V was trimmed by 4 bases and J by 0 bases, leaving 8 bases between them. CDR3 length: 14 residues.

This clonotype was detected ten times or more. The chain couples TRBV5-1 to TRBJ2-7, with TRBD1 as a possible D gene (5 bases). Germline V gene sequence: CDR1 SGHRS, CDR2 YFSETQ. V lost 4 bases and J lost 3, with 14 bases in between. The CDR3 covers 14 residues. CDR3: CASSVFDSRYEQYF. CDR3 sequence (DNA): TGCGCCAGCAGCGTGTTTGACAGCCGCTACGAGCAGTACTTC.

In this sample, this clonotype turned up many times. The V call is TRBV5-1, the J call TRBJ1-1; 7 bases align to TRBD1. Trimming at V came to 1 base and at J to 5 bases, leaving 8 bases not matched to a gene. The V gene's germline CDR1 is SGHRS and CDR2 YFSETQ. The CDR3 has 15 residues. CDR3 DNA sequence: TGCGCCAGCAGCTTGAGACAGGGCGGGTGGACTGAAGCTTTCTTT. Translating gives CASSLRQGGWTEAFF.

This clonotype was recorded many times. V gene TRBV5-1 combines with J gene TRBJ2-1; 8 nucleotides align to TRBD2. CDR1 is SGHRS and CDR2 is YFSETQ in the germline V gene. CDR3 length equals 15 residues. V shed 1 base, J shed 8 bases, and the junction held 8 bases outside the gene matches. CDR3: CASSLQRESFDEQFF. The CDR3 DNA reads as TGCGCCAGCAGCTTGCAGCGGGAGTCTTTCGATGAGCAGTTCTTC.

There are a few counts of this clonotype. DNA for the CDR3: TGTGCCACCAGTGCTCGGCGGGAGGTGCCAGATACGCAGTATTTT. Translation gives CATSARREVPDTQYF. The rearrangement uses TRBV24-1 and TRBJ2-3; 8 bases are shared with TRBD2. The CDR3 consists of 15 residues. V dropped 5 bases and J dropped 4; count of bases not matched to a gene: 7. CDR1 is KGHDR, CDR2 SFDVKD, per germline.